This TCR beta chain was recovered during a study of blood T cell repertoires in COVID-19. In the study overall: Samples came from the United States, Italy and Spain, spanning acute and convalescent COVID-19. PBMCs, B-cell-depleted T cells, or T cells were the source of the cDNA or gDNA that made up the material.

How the authors handled the data: Estimates of nucleated cell counts were drawn from the amplification of reference gene primers. Measured with immunoSEQ multiplex PCR; TCRdb has only the in-frame clones, and not every one. V, J and clone size were drawn from that table, and D and trimming were deduced from the DNA. The sample has some 200,000 clones; about 80% are singletons. CDR1 and CDR2 from the germline V gene are SGHNT and YENEEA. V was pared by 0 bases and J by 5 bases, with 8 bases between. CDR3 length: 14 amino acids. The sample taken for sequencing was peripheral blood. This sequence was found in a man aged 30-40 years with active or convalescent COVID-19. The rearrangement links TRBV11-3 to TRBJ2-1, with a weak D call TRBD2 (5 bases). The CDR3 is CASSLDTGNNEQFF. The CDR3 DNA follows: TGTGCCAGCAGCTTAGATACGGGGAACAATGAGCAGTTCTTC. The entire variable domain, with the rest obtained from reference TRBV11-3 and TRBJ2-1, is as follows: EAGVVQSPRYKIIEKKQPVAFWCNPISGHNTLYWYLQNLGQGPELLIRYENEEAVDDSQLPKDRFSAERLKGVDSTLKIQPAELGDSAVYLCASSLDTGNNEQFFGPGTRLTVL.